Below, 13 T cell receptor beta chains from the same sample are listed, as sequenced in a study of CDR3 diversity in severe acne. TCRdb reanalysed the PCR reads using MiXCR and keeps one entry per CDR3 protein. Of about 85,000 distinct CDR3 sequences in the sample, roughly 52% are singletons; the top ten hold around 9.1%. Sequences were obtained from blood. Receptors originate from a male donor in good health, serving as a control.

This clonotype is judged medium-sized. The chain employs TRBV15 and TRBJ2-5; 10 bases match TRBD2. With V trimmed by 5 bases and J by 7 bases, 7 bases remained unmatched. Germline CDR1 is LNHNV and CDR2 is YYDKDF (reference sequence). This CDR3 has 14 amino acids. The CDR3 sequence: CATSQRGGVGTQYF. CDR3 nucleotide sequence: TGTGCCACCAGCCAGCGGGGGGGGGTGGGGACCCAGTACTTC.

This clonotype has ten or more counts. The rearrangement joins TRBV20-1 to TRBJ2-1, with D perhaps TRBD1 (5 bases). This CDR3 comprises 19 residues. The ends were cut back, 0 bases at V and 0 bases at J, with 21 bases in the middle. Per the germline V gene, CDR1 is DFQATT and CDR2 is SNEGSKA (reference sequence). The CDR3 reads CSARDEAAARVSSYNEQFF. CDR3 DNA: TGCAGTGCTAGAGATGAGGCTGCTGCCAGGGTAAGCTCCTACAATGAGCAGTTCTTC.

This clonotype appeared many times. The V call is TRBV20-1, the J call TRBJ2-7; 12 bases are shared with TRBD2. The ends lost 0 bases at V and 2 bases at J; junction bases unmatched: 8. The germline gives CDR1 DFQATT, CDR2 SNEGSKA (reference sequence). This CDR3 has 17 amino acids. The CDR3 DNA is TGCAGTGCTAGAGATAGGGAACTAGCGGGGGGCCCCTACGAGCAGTACTTC. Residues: CSARDRELAGGPYEQYF.

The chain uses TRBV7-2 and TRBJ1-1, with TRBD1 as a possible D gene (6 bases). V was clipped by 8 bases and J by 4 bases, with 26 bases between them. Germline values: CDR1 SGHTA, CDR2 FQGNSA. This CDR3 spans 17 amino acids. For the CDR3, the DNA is TGTGCCAGCTCACCAAGCCCTTACCGGGGGCAGGGCACTGAAGCTTTCTTT. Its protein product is CASSPSPYRGQGTEAFF.

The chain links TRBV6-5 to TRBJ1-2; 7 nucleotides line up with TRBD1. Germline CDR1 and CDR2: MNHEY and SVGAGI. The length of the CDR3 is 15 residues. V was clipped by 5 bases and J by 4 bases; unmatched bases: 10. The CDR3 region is CASSEDRDSRYGYTF. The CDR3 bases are TGTGCCAGCAGTGAAGACCGGGACAGCCGCTATGGCTACACCTTC.

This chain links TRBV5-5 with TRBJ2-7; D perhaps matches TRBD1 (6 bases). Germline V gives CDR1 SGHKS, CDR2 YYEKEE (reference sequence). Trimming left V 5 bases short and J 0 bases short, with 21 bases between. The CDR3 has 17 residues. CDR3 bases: TGTGCCAGCAGTCCGGTCGGACAGCCCGTTCGCTCCTACGAGCAGTACTTC. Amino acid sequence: CASSPVGQPVRSYEQYF.

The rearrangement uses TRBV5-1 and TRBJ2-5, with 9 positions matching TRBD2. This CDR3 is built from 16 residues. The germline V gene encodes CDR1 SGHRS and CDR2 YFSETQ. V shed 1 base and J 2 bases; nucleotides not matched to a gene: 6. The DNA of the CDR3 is TGCGCCAGCAGCTTGCTAGCGACTAGCGGACAAGAGACCCAGTACTTC. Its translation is CASSLLATSGQETQYF.

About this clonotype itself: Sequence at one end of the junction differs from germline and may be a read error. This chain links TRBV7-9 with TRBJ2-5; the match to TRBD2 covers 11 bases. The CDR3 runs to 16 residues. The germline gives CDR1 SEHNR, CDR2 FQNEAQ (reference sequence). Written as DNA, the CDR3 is TGCGCCAGCAGCCAAGTTGGGACTAGCGGCCGAGAGACCCAGTACTTC. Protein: CASSQVGTSGRETQYF.

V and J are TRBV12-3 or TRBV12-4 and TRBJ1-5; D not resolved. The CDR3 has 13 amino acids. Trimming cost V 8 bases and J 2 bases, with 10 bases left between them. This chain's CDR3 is CASRETGNQPQHF. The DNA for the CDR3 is TGTGCCAGCCGAGAAACGGGCAATCAGCCCCAGCATTTT.

The CDR3 here is CASTSGAPAETQYF. DNA for the CDR3: TGTGCCAGTACTTCCGGGGCGCCAGCAGAGACCCAGTACTTC. V and J are TRBV19 and TRBJ2-7; TRBD1 or TRBD2 may be the D gene (5 bases each). The better agreement between TRBJ2-5 and the DNA end casts doubt on the J call. The germline V gene has CDR1 LNHDA and CDR2 SQIVND (reference sequence). This CDR3 has 14 residues.

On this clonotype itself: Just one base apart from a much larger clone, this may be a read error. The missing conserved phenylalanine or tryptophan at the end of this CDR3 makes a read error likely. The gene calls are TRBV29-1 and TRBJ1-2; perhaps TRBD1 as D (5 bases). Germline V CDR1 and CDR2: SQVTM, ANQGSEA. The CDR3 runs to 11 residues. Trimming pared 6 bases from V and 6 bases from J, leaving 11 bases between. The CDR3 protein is CSVAEGHGYTL. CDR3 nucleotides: TGCAGCGTGGCAGAGGGGCATGGCTACACCCTC.

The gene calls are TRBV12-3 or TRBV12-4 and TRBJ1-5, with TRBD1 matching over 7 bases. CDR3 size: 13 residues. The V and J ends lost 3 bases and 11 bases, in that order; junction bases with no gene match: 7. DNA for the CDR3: TGTGCCAGCAGTTTCGACAGGGTCTGGTCCCAGCATTTT. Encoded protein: CASSFDRVWSQHF.

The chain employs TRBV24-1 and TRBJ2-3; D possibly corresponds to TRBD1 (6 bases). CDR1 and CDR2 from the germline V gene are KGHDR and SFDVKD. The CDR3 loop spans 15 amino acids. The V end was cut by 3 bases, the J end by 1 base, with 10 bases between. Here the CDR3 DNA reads TGTGCCACCAGTGATCAGGGGACCGGCACAGATACGCAGTATTTT. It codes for CATSDQGTGTDTQYF.